A selection of T cell receptor beta chains follows, all from one sample in a study of T cell responses to AZD1222 COVID-19 vaccine. The repertoire was sequenced with immunoSEQ multiplex PCR; TCRdb's copy has only in-frame clones and lacks some. In the table there are 100,000 to 150,000 clones, 85% to 95% of which are singletons. The sample was peripheral blood, taken on day 0 of AZD1222 vaccination. The receptors here all came from an adult in good health. CDR3s include the opening cysteine and the closing phenylalanine or tryptophan. Fields, in order: D gene, J gene, CDR3 length, clone size, V gene, CDR3 DNA, CDR3 protein. The D gene is left open where the match is weak. Not every row has a clone size; where given, it reads once, few, many or a size class.

>TRBD2|TRBJ2-1|16|.|TRBV5-1
TGCGCCAGCAGCGGTACCGGGACTAGCCTCTCCGGAGAGCAGTTCTTC
CASSGTGTSLSGEQFF
>.|TRBJ1-3|12|.|TRBV9
TGTGCCAGCAGCACATCTGGAAACACCATATATTTT
CASSTSGNTIYF
>.|TRBJ2-5|18|.|TRBV14
TGTGCCAGCAGCCAAGATAGGATCGCGACACGGGTAGGCGAGACCCAGTACTTC
CASSQDRIATRVGETQYF
>TRBD1|TRBJ1-6|15|.|TRBV7-6
TGTGCCAGCAGCTTGCGACAGGGGGCGGAATCACCCCTCCACTTT
CASSLRQGAESPLHF
>TRBD2|TRBJ2-7|15|.|TRBV4-2
TGTGCCAGCACCAGAGGGGTCCTAGCGGTCTACGAGCAGTACTTC
CASTRGVLAVYEQYF
>.|TRBJ1-4|16|.|TRBV15
TGTGCCACCAGCAGAGATCGTATCATGGGGAATGAAAAACTGTTTTTT
CATSRDRIMGNEKLFF
>.|TRBJ1-2|15|.|TRBV5-4
TGTGCCAGCAGCTTGAAGGGGACGGAACCCTATGGCTACACCTTC
CASSLKGTEPYGYTF
>TRBD1|TRBJ2-4|13|.|TRBV30
TGTGCCTGGAGGAGCACAGGGGGGCACATTCAGTACTTC
CAWRSTGGHIQYF
>.|TRBJ1-6|15|.|TRBV7-2
TGTGCCAGCAGCCCAGTAGAGGGATTGGATTCACCCCTCCACTTT
CASSPVEGLDSPLHF
>.|TRBJ1-2|15|.|TRBV7-9
TGTGCCAGCAGCTACAACAAAGGGGCTAACTATGGCTACACCTTC
CASSYNKGANYGYTF
>.|TRBJ2-7|12|once|TRBV7-9
TGTGCCAGCAGCGTAACAGGACTCGAGCAGTACTTC
CASSVTGLEQYF
>.|TRBJ1-1|13|.|TRBV10-3
TGTGCCATCATCCCGATGGGGCAGGGGAGTGCTTTCTTT
CAIIPMGQGSAFF
>TRBD1|TRBJ1-2|15|.|TRBV6-5
TGTGCCAGCAGACGGACCGGGACAGCTAACTATGGCTACACCTTC
CASRRTGTANYGYTF
>TRBD1|TRBJ2-7|13|.|TRBV29-1
TGCAGCGCTACGACAGGGACCCCCTACGAGCAGTACTTC
CSATTGTPYEQYF
>.|TRBJ2-7|13|once|TRBV23-1
TGCGCCAGCAGTCACCCGACCTCCTACGAGCAGTACTTC
CASSHPTSYEQYF